This T cell receptor beta chain was captured in a study of T cells in Graves' hyperthyroidism and ophthalmopathy. TCR beta CDR3 regions were amplified from RNA transcripts. First-round RT-PCR targeting the TCR CDR3 was performed with the HTBI primer set. Each CDR3 protein gets one entry after TCRdb re-called the multiplex PCR reads with MiXCR. This table holds about 740,000 distinct CDR3 sequences, around 13% found once. The ends lost 5 bases at V and 4 bases at J; junction bases unmatched: 8. Germline CDR1 reads MNHNS; CDR2 reads SASEGT. This CDR3 contains 16 residues. In this sample, this clonotype turned up many times.

This TCR came from a woman aged 18-35 years with Graves' hyperthyroidism. Sequenced material: blood. J is TRBJ1-4 and V is TRBV6-1, with TRBD1 matching 9 bases. CDR3 protein: CASSPRGTGINEKLFF. The CDR3 region has the DNA TGTGCCAGCAGTCCTAGGGGGACAGGGATTAATGAAAAACTGTTTTTT.